This is a list of T cell receptor beta chains from one sample in a study of blood T cell repertoires in COVID-19. Assay: immunoSEQ multiplex PCR; the TCRdb copy retains only in-frame clones and omits some. The sample carries 150,000 to 200,000 clones, more than 75% recorded once. Material: peripheral blood. These receptors all stem from a human donor in a cohort sampled during active COVID-19. CDR3s include the opening cysteine and the closing phenylalanine or tryptophan. Fields, in order: D gene, J gene, V gene, clone size, CDR3 length, CDR3 protein, CDR3 DNA. The D gene is left open where the match is weak. For some rows the clone size is stated as once, few or many, or as a class when expanded; others skip it.

>.|TRBJ2-7|TRBV20-1|.|12
CSASTDSYEQYF
TGCAGTGCTAGTACAGACTCCTACGAGCAGTACTTC
>.|TRBJ1-1|TRBV2|.|14
CASSSQYLNTEAFF
TGTGCCAGCAGCTCACAATATTTGAACACTGAAGCTTTCTTT
>.|TRBJ2-1|TRBV10-2|.|14
CASRAGAIYNEQFF
TGCGCCAGCAGGGCGGGGGCCATATACAATGAGCAGTTCTTC
>.|TRBJ2-5|TRBV7-2|.|15
CASSHPRPPQETQYF
TGTGCCAGCAGCCACCCCAGGCCACCCCAAGAGACCCAGTACTTC
>.|TRBJ2-1|TRBV9|.|15
CASSQGGDFLNEQFF
TGTGCCAGCAGTCAGGGGGGCGATTTTCTCAATGAGCAGTTCTTC
>TRBD2|TRBJ2-1|TRBV10-1|few|15
CASSEARGGPNEQFF
TGCGCCAGCAGTGAGGCCCGGGGGGGGCCCAATGAGCAGTTCTTC
>.|TRBJ2-2|TRBV2|.|13
CASSVSNTGELFF
TGTGCCAGCAGTGTCTCGAACACCGGGGAGCTGTTTTTT
>.|TRBJ1-4|TRBV21-1|.|17
CARFRDSLVATNEKLFF
TGTGCCAGGTTCCGGGACAGTCTAGTTGCAACTAATGAAAAACTGTTTTTT
>TRBD2|TRBJ2-3|TRBV7-2|.|15
CASRRTGLEVDTQYF
TGTGCCAGCAGACGCACGGGACTAGAAGTCGATACGCAGTATTTT
>TRBD1|TRBJ1-6|TRBV7-2|once|14
CASSHERGPSPLHF
TGTGCCAGCAGCCACGAAAGGGGGCCTTCACCCCTCCACTTT
>.|TRBJ2-7|TRBV5-1|.|14
CASSPRGESYEQYF
TGCGCCAGCAGCCCCAGGGGGGAGTCCTACGAGCAGTACTTC
>.|TRBJ1-2|TRBV19|.|15
CASRLTELRNYGYTF
TGTGCCAGTAGACTGACAGAACTCCGTAACTATGGCTACACCTTC
>.|TRBJ1-6|TRBV27|.|15
CASSLSILAGSPLHF
TGTGCCAGCAGTTTATCGATCCTGGCAGGTTCACCCCTCCACTTT
>.|TRBJ2-1|TRBV9|.|14
CASSVAGFHNEQFF
TGTGCCAGCAGCGTAGCCGGGTTCCACAATGAGCAGTTCTTC
>.|TRBJ1-2|TRBV27|.|14
CASSFSGTPYGYTF
TGTGCCAGCAGTTTCAGCGGGACCCCCTATGGCTACACCTTC
>TRBD1|TRBJ2-7|TRBV9|.|14
CASSLRTGPYEQYF
TGTGCCAGCAGCCTAAGGACAGGGCCTTACGAGCAGTACTTC
>.|TRBJ1-1|TRBV10-1|once|14
CASSHRRGNTEAFF
TGCGCCAGCAGTCACAGGCGGGGCAACACTGAAGCTTTCTTT
>TRBD1|TRBJ1-1|TRBV4-3|.|15
CASSQDGTANTEAFF
TGCGCCAGCAGCCAAGATGGGACAGCAAACACTGAAGCTTTCTTT
>.|TRBJ2-1|TRBV6-5|.|16
CASSYTTTTWVNEQFF
TGTGCCAGCAGTTACACGACTACTACTTGGGTCAATGAGCAGTTCTTC
>.|TRBJ1-4|TRBV27|.|18
CASSLSAVRTTTNEKLFF
TGTGCCAGCAGTTTATCGGCAGTTCGTACCACAACTAATGAAAAACTGTTTTTT
>TRBD1|TRBJ2-3|TRBV24-1|few|15
CATSEGQRLTDTQYF
TGTGCCACCAGTGAGGGACAGAGACTCACAGATACGCAGTATTTT
>.|TRBJ1-1|TRBV19|.|15
CASSMLDSMNTEAFF
TGTGCCAGTAGTATGTTGGACAGCATGAACACTGAAGCTTTCTTT
>.|TRBJ1-2|TRBV19|.|15
CASSLEAGGNYGYTF
TGTGCCAGTAGTTTAGAGGCCGGCGGAAACTATGGCTACACCTTC
>.|TRBJ2-7|TRBV5-8|once|13
CASSSINGYEQYF
TGTGCCAGCAGCTCTATCAATGGCTACGAGCAGTACTTC
>TRBD1|TRBJ2-1|TRBV7-9|.|14
CASSPRTGYNEQFF
TGTGCCAGCAGCCCCCGGACAGGCTACAATGAGCAGTTCTTC
>.|TRBJ1-6|TRBV7-6|.|15
CASTPRPDFNSPLHF
TGTGCCAGCACCCCGAGGCCCGACTTTAATTCACCCCTCCACTTT
>TRBD1|TRBJ1-1|TRBV5-4|.|12
CATNDRGTEAFF
TGTGCCACAAACGACAGGGGCACTGAAGCTTTCTTT
>.|TRBJ2-3|TRBV19|.|13
CASSSGTTDTQYF
TGTGCCAGTAGTAGCGGAACCACAGATACGCAGTATTTT
>TRBD1|TRBJ2-2|TRBV30|.|13
CAWGQGVTGELFF
TGTGCCTGGGGACAGGGGGTCACCGGGGAGCTGTTTTTT
>TRBD2|TRBJ2-3|TRBV4-3|.|15
CASSLDGGASKAQYF
TGCGCCAGCAGCCTCGACGGGGGGGCAAGTAAAGCGCAGTATTTT
>TRBD2|TRBJ2-1|TRBV5-5|.|20
CASSDPSFLGLAGGFGEQFF
TGTGCCAGCAGCGACCCAAGCTTCCTGGGACTAGCGGGAGGGTTCGGTGAGCAGTTCTTC
>TRBD1|TRBJ2-2|TRBV7-9|.|16
CASSITGGLNTGELFF
TGTGCCAGCAGCATAACAGGGGGCCTAAACACCGGGGAGCTGTTTTTT
>TRBD1|TRBJ1-4|TRBV6-5|.|15
CASDLGQGGNEKLFF
TGTGCCAGCGATTTAGGACAGGGAGGAAATGAAAAACTGTTTTTT
>.|TRBJ2-3|TRBV11-2|.|14
CASSWAEGTDTQYF
TGTGCCAGCAGCTGGGCTGAGGGTACAGATACGCAGTATTTT
>.|TRBJ2-2|TRBV7-2|.|14
CASSIQTNTGELFF
TGTGCCAGCAGCATACAGACGAACACCGGGGAGCTGTTTTTT
>TRBD1|TRBJ2-5|TRBV5-1|.|16
CASSLTSNRGLETQYF
TGCGCCAGCAGCCTTACCTCAAACAGGGGATTGGAGACCCAGTACTTC
>.|TRBJ2-7|TRBV27|.|16
CASSLWGGLSSYEQYF
TGTGCCAGCAGTTTATGGGGAGGACTGAGCTCCTACGAGCAGTACTTC
>.|TRBJ2-7|TRBV9|.|11
CASSVWHEQYF
TGTGCCAGCAGCGTATGGCACGAGCAGTACTTC
>TRBD2|TRBJ2-7|TRBV7-2|.|14
CASSLGLATIYQYF
TGTGCCAGCAGCTTAGGACTAGCTACTATCTATCAGTACTTC
>.|TRBJ1-2|TRBV29-1|.|12
CSVFGRDYGYTF
TGCAGCGTTTTCGGCAGGGACTATGGCTACACCTTC
>.|TRBJ1-5|TRBV5-5|.|20
CASSPNTGTDIYYSNQPQHF
TGTGCCAGCAGCCCTAACACAGGGACGGATATATATTATAGCAATCAGCCCCAGCATTTT
>.|TRBJ1-5|TRBV4-1|.|16
CASSQPLASGSQPQHF
TGCGCCAGCAGCCAACCCCTCGCCAGCGGCAGTCAGCCCCAGCATTTT
>TRBD1|TRBJ2-7|TRBV5-1|.|13
CASSVRTGAEQYF
TGCGCCAGCAGCGTACGAACAGGGGCCGAGCAGTACTTC
>.|TRBJ2-7|TRBV11-2|few|12
CASSVTGIEQYF
TGTGCCAGCAGCGTTACAGGGATCGAGCAGTACTTC
>.|TRBJ1-6|TRBV6-2/TRBV6-3|.|15
CASSFGGAYNSPLHF
TGTGCCAGCAGTTTTGGAGGGGCCTATAATTCACCCCTCCACTTT
>.|TRBJ1-2|TRBV7-9|.|14
CASSLISQAYGYTF
TGTGCCAGCAGCTTGATCTCGCAGGCCTATGGCTACACCTTC
>.|TRBJ2-1|TRBV7-2|.|15
CASSVGQSSYNEQFF
TGTGCCAGCAGCGTTGGACAGAGCTCCTACAATGAGCAGTTCTTC
>.|TRBJ2-3|TRBV2|.|12
CADSGGTDTQYF
TGTGCCGATTCGGGGGGCACAGATACGCAGTATTTT
>.|TRBJ2-7|TRBV11-2|.|15
CASSSHIGPMEEQYF
TGTGCCAGCAGCTCCCATATTGGCCCGATGGAGGAGCAGTACTTC
>.|TRBJ1-1|TRBV27|.|13
CATSEVGNTEAFF
TGTGCCACCTCCGAGGTCGGAAACACTGAAGCTTTCTTT
>.|TRBJ2-2|TRBV7-8|.|16
CASSSTGAANTGELFF
TGTGCCAGCAGCTCAACGGGAGCCGCAAACACCGGGGAGCTGTTTTTT